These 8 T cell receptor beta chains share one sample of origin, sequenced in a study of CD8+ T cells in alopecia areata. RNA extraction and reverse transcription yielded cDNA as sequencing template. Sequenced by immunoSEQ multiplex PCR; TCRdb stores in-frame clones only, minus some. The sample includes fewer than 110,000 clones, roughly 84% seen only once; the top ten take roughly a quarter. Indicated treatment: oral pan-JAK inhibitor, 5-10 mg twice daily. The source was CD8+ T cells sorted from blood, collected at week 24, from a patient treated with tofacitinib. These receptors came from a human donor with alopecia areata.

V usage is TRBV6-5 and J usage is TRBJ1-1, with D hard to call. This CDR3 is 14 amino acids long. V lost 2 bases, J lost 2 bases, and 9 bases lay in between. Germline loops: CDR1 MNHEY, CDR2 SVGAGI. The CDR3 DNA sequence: TGTGCCAGCAGTTACCACCTATCTAACACTGAAGCTTTCTTT. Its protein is CASSYHLSNTEAFF.

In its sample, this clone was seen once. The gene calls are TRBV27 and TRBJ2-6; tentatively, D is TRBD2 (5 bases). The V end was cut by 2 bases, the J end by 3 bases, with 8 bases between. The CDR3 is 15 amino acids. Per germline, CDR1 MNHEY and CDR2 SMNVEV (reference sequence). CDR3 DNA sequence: TGTGCCAGCAGTTTAACGGGATATGGGGCCAACGTCCTGACTTTC. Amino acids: CASSLTGYGANVLTF.

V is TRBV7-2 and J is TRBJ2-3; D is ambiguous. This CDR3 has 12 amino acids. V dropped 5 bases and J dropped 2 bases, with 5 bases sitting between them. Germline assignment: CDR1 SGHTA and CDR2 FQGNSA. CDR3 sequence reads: CASSRDTDTQYF. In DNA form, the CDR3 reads TGTGCCAGCAGCCGAGACACAGATACGCAGTATTTT.

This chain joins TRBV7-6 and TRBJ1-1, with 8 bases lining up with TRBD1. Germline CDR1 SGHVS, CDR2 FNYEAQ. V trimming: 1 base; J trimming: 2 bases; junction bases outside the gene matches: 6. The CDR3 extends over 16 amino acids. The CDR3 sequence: CASSLEGRGRNTEAFF. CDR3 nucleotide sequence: TGTGCCAGCAGCTTAGAGGGCAGGGGGCGTAACACTGAAGCTTTCTTT. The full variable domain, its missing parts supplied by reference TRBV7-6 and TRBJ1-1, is GAGVSQSPRYKVTKRGQDVALRCDPISGHVSLYWYRQALGQGPEFLTYFNYEAQQDKSGLPNDRFSAERPEGSISTLTIQRTEQRDSAMYRCASSLEGRGRNTEAFFGQGTRLTVV.

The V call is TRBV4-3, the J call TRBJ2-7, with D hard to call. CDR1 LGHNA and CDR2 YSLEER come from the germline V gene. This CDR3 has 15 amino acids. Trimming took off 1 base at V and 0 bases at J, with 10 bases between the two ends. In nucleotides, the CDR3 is TGCGCCAGCAGCCAAGCCGCTAGAAGCTCCTACGAGCAGTACTTC. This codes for CASSQAARSSYEQYF.

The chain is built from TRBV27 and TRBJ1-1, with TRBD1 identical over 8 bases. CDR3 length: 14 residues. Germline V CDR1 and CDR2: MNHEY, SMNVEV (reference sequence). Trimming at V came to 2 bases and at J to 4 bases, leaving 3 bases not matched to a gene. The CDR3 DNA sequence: TGTGCCAGCAGTTTAGGACAGGGACCCACTGAAGCTTTCTTT. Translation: CASSLGQGPTEAFF.

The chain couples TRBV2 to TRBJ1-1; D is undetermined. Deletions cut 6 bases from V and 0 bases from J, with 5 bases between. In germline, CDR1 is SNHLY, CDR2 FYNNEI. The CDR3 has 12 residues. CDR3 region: CASRDLNTEAFF. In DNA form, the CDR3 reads TGTGCCAGCAGGGATCTGAACACTGAAGCTTTCTTT.

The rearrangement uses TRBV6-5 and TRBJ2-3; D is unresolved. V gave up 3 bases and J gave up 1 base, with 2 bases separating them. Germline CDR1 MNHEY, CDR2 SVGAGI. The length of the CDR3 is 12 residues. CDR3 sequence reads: CASSYGTDTQYF. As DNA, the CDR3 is TGTGCCAGCAGTTATGGCACAGATACGCAGTATTTT.